The 25 T cell receptor beta chains below all came from one sample that was sequenced in a study of PD-L1 blockade in urothelial cancer. Only in-frame clones appear in the TCRdb table, and some are missing; sequencing was by immunoSEQ multiplex PCR. The data contain 25,000 to 35,000 clones, around 86% of them singletons. This material consisted of PBMCs, taken around atezolizumab (anti-PD-L1) treatment. Receptor source: a man between 45 and 60 years old with urothelial cancer.

CDR3 in amino acids: CASSQEYGGGDTIYF. For the CDR3, the DNA is TGTGCCAGCAGCCAAGAGTATGGAGGCGGGGACACCATATATTTT. V gene TRBV4-2 combines with J gene TRBJ1-3; unclear D gene. The V gene's germline CDR1 is LGHNA and CDR2 YNFKEQ. The CDR3 contains 15 residues. V lost 0 bases and J lost 8, with 14 bases in between.

This chain connects TRBV28 to TRBJ1-3; no firm D call. The CDR3 consists of 15 residues. Germline CDR1 reads MDHEN; CDR2 reads SYDVKM. Trimming pared 2 bases from V and 0 bases from J, leaving 8 bases between. CDR3 loop: CASSLIISSGNTIYF. Here the CDR3 DNA reads TGTGCCAGCAGTTTAATCATTTCCTCTGGAAACACCATATATTTT.

This clone was seen once. The genes are TRBV29-1 and TRBJ2-3, with D tentatively TRBD1 (6 bases). The V end lost 4 bases, the J end lost 0 bases, and 11 bases lay between the germline ends. Looked up from germline, CDR1 is SQVTM and CDR2 is ANQGSEA. CDR3 size: 14 residues. CDR3 sequence (DNA): TGCAGCGTTGGCTCAGGGGCTAGCACAGATACGCAGTATTTT. Translating gives CSVGSGASTDTQYF.

This rearrangement joins TRBV10-3 to TRBJ2-1, with D possibly TRBD2 on 5 matching bases. CDR3 length equals 11 residues. V was shortened by 4 bases and J by 10 bases, with 8 bases between the two germline ends. The germline CDR1 and CDR2 sequences are ENHRY and SYGVKD. CDR3 amino acids: CAISGRGEQFF. The CDR3 DNA reads as TGTGCCATCAGTGGTAGAGGGGAGCAGTTCTTC.

The chain joins TRBV14 to TRBJ2-2, with 7 bases matching TRBD2. V lost 1 base, J lost 1 base, and 3 bases stayed unmatched. CDR1 and CDR2 (germline): SGHDN, FVKESK. The CDR3 consists of 16 residues. CDR3: CASSQARGRNTGELFF. DNA of the CDR3: TGTGCCAGCAGCCAAGCGCGGGGGAGGAACACCGGGGAGCTGTTTTTT.

The chain is built from TRBV2 and TRBJ1-1; 8 bases agree with TRBD1. The CDR3 loop spans 15 amino acids. With 6 bases clipped from V and 0 bases from J, the junction kept 6 bases outside the gene matches. CDR1 SNHLY and CDR2 FYNNEI come from the germline V gene. CDR3 sequence reads: CASRDRGVLNTEAFF. The CDR3 bases are TGTGCCAGCAGAGACAGGGGCGTCTTGAACACTGAAGCTTTCTTT.

The V and J genes are TRBV9 and TRBJ2-7; 9 bases align to TRBD1. This CDR3 is built from 14 residues. The V gene's germline CDR1 is SGDLS and CDR2 YYNGEE. Germline trimming cut 4 bases from V and 7 bases from J; bases unmatched to any gene: 9. The CDR3 here is CASSPQSGQGEQYF. In nucleotides, the CDR3 is TGTGCCAGCAGCCCCCAATCCGGACAGGGGGAGCAGTACTTC.

The V call is TRBV7-8, the J call TRBJ2-3; D is ambiguous. CDR3 length: 12 residues. CDR1 is SGHVS, CDR2 FQNEAQ, per germline. The V end lost 3 bases, the J end lost 6 bases, and 7 bases lay between the germline ends. The CDR3 loop reads CASSLNLDTQYF. The CDR3 region has the DNA TGTGCCAGCAGCTTGAACTTGGATACGCAGTATTTT.

This clone has just one count. This chain uses TRBV2 with TRBJ1-1; D possibly corresponds to TRBD1 (6 bases). This CDR3 spans 13 amino acids. CDR1 is SNHLY and CDR2 is FYNNEI in the germline V gene. V lost 9 bases to trimming and J lost 1 base, with 12 bases between them. The CDR3 sequence is CASYRDKNTEAFF. DNA of the CDR3: TGTGCCAGTTACCGGGACAAGAACACTGAAGCTTTCTTT.

V gene TRBV27 combines with J gene TRBJ2-7; D is ambiguous. From germline, CDR1 is MNHEY and CDR2 SMNVEV (reference sequence). CDR3 length: 12 amino acids. V was cut by 5 bases and J by 3 bases, with 8 bases left in between. This CDR3 is CASSSPGYEQYF. DNA for the CDR3: TGTGCCAGCAGTAGCCCGGGCTACGAGCAGTACTTC.

The chain has TRBV28 and TRBJ1-1, with 8 positions matching TRBD1. In germline, CDR1 is MDHEN, CDR2 SYDVKM. This CDR3 has 13 amino acids. V shed 9 bases, J shed 6 bases, and the junction held 9 bases outside the gene matches. CDR3 region: CARARTGRAEAFF. The CDR3 DNA follows: TGTGCCAGAGCCCGGACAGGGCGCGCTGAAGCTTTCTTT.

This clone appeared a single time. This chain joins TRBV11-2 and TRBJ2-5; 7 bases are a match to TRBD1. Germline V lookup: CDR1 SGHAT, CDR2 FQNNGV. This CDR3 has 13 amino acids. V shed 5 bases, J shed 1 base, and the junction held 1 base outside the gene matches. The CDR3, as DNA: TGTGCCAGCAGCCGGGACAGCCAAGAGACCCAGTACTTC. Its translation: CASSRDSQETQYF.

The CDR3 DNA follows: TGTGCCAGCAGCTGGACAGGGGGAAACACCATATATTTT. This codes for CASSWTGGNTIYF. This chain links TRBV6-1 with TRBJ1-3; 8 nucleotides agree with TRBD1. Germline-derived CDR1 and CDR2 are MNHNS and SASEGT. With 6 bases clipped from V and 4 bases from J, the junction kept 2 bases outside the gene matches. The CDR3 contains 13 residues.

The chain employs TRBV5-1 and TRBJ2-7, with TRBD2 matching 7 bases. The germline V gene encodes CDR1 SGHRS and CDR2 YFSETQ. The CDR3 spans 15 residues. Trimming took 4 bases from V and 0 from J; bases not matched to a gene: 7. This CDR3 reads CASSPGGWDSYEQYF. For the CDR3, the DNA is TGCGCCAGCAGCCCCGGGGGGTGGGACTCCTACGAGCAGTACTTC.

V gene TRBV6-5 combines with J gene TRBJ2-7, with TRBD1 matching 7 bases. The CDR3 has 13 amino acids. Germline CDR1 reads MNHEY; CDR2 reads SVGAGI. The V and J ends lost 6 bases and 2 bases, in that order; junction bases with no gene match: 4. CDR3 sequence (DNA): TGTGCCAGCAGCTCAGGGGGTCCCTACGAGCAGTACTTC. Its translation: CASSSGGPYEQYF.

This clone was seen a handful of times. The rearrangement uses TRBV19 and TRBJ1-5; D perhaps matches TRBD1 (5 bases). The CDR3 extends over 11 amino acids. The germline V gene has CDR1 LNHDA and CDR2 SQIVND (reference sequence). Between the trimmed V and J ends, which lost 7 bases and 14 bases, there was a span of 15 bases. The CDR3 coding sequence is TGTGCCAGTATCGGAGGGAAAGGGGAGCATTTT. Residues: CASIGGKGEHF.

This clone was picked up a small number of times. This chain joins TRBV4-1 and TRBJ1-5, with a weak D call TRBD1 (6 bases). Trimming removed 4 bases from V and 2 bases from J, with 12 bases in between. There are 15 residues in the CDR3. Germline CDR1 and CDR2: MGHRA and YSYEKL. CDR3 in amino acids: CASSPVTGRNQPQHF. CDR3 coding DNA: TGCGCCAGCAGCCCAGTGACAGGCCGCAATCAGCCCCAGCATTTT.

The V and J genes are TRBV7-6 and TRBJ1-6; D not certain. The CDR3 is 13 amino acids. V was clipped by 1 base and J by 12 bases, with 10 bases between them. Germline V lookup: CDR1 SGHVS, CDR2 FNYEAQ. This chain's CDR3 is CASSLGHLKPLHF. DNA for the CDR3: TGTGCCAGCAGCTTAGGGCACCTCAAACCCCTCCACTTT.

This clone was seen more than once but under ten times. CDR3 region: CASSHTTGPTPYEQYF. The CDR3, as DNA: TGTGCCAGCTCACACACGACAGGACCAACTCCCTACGAGCAGTACTTC. The chain has TRBV18 and TRBJ2-7, with D possibly being TRBD1 (6 bases). This CDR3 has 16 residues. Per germline, CDR1 KGHSH and CDR2 LQKENI. V was clipped by 4 bases and J by 2 bases, with 18 bases between them.

The rearrangement joins TRBV7-9 to TRBJ1-4, with a weak D call TRBD1 (5 bases). Germline V gene lookup returns CDR1 SEHNR and CDR2 FQNEAQ (reference sequence). The CDR3 totals 14 residues. With 2 bases removed from V and 7 bases from J, the gap between germline ends came to 11 bases. CDR3 coding DNA: TGTGCCAGCAGCTTAATCGGGGGAATTGAAAAACTGTTTTTT. This sequence encodes CASSLIGGIEKLFF.

V and J are TRBV6-6 and TRBJ2-2; 7 nucleotides match TRBD1. Germline trimming cut 7 bases from V and 1 base from J; bases unmatched to any gene: 3. Germline values: CDR1 MNHNY, CDR2 SVGAGI (reference sequence). CDR3 length equals 14 residues. The CDR3 loop reads CASISGGNTGELFF. DNA for the CDR3: TGTGCCAGCATTTCAGGGGGGAACACCGGGGAGCTGTTTTTT.

The rearrangement joins TRBV4-1 to TRBJ2-1; D is perhaps TRBD1 (6 bases). The CDR3 is 16 residues long. Germline V gene data show CDR1 as MGHRA and CDR2 as YSYEKL. V was shortened by 2 bases and J by 0 bases, with 11 bases between the two germline ends. The CDR3 region is CASSQPTGSSYNEQFF. In DNA form, the CDR3 reads TGCGCCAGCAGCCAACCGACAGGTAGCTCCTACAATGAGCAGTTCTTC.

In its sample, this clone was seen once. This chain joins TRBV30 and TRBJ2-1, with 8 bases lining up with TRBD2. CDR3 length: 14 amino acids. CDR1 is GTSNPN, CDR2 SVGIG, per germline (reference sequence). V shed 1 base, J shed 5 bases, and the junction held 4 bases outside the gene matches. The CDR3 sequence: CAWSAGRDHNEQFF. CDR3 nucleotides: TGTGCCTGGAGTGCCGGGAGGGATCACAATGAGCAGTTCTTC.

The chain links TRBV7-3 to TRBJ1-1, with no clear D. This CDR3 comprises 13 residues. V shed 2 bases and J shed 1 base, with 5 bases lying between them. Germline values: CDR1 SGHTA, CDR2 FQGTGA. The DNA for the CDR3 is TGTGCCAGCAGCTTAGTGAGGAACACTGAAGCTTTCTTT. Translating it yields CASSLVRNTEAFF.

The CDR3 region has the DNA TGTGCCACCAGCAGCTTGAACCCTAGCGGGAGGGATAGGACTAACACAGATACGCAGTATTTT. It translates to CATSSLNPSGRDRTNTDTQYF. The rearrangement uses TRBV15 and TRBJ2-3, with 12 bases that match TRBD2. The CDR3 consists of 21 residues. CDR1 is LNHNV, CDR2 YYDKDF, per germline (reference sequence). V was clipped by 3 bases and J by 2 bases; unmatched bases: 18.